This T cell receptor (beta chain) was profiled in a study of human T cells and chemical hapten exposure. In the source study's methods: From about 20,000 to 690,000 TCRs were found per sample, with a median of 95,638. TCRdb reprocessed the 5' RACE reads with MiXCR, giving one entry per CDR3 protein. TCRdb, not the original authors, processed these V and J calls. This table holds under 150,000 distinct CDR3 sequences, approximately 19% found once. The authors' total RNA extraction used unfractionated whole blood. V was shortened by 3 bases and J by 6 bases, with 14 bases between the two germline ends. The germline V gene has CDR1 SGHDN and CDR2 FVKESK. The length of the CDR3 is 15 residues. Study-wide points: After DPC sensitization, TCRs above 1 in 1000 frequency showed no change.

Comment on this clonotype: The target antigen is unknown.

The TCR originated in a human donor in good health. The gene calls are TRBV14 and TRBJ2-2; D is uncertain. This chain's CDR3 is CASSHFRPRAGELFF. For the CDR3, the DNA is TGTGCCAGCAGCCATTTCCGTCCTCGGGCCGGGGAGCTGTTTTTT.